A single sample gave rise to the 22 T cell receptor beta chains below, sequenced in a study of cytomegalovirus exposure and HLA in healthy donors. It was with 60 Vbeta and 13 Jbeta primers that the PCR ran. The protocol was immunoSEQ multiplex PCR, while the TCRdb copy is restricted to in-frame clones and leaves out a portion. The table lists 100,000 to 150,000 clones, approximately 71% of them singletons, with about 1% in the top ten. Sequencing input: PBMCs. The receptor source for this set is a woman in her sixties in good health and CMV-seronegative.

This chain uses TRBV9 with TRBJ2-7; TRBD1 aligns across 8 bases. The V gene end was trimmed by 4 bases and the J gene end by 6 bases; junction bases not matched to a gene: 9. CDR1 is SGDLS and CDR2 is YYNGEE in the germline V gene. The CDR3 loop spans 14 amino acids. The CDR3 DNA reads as TGTGCCAGCAGCCCACAAGCTGACAGGGGCGAGCAGTACTTC. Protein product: CASSPQADRGEQYF.

The CDR3 sequence: CASSLQGAGDTQYF. In DNA form, the CDR3 reads TGTGCCAGCAGTTTACAGGGGGCCGGAGATACGCAGTATTTT. This chain links TRBV27 with TRBJ2-3, with TRBD1 identical over 8 bases. Germline CDR1 MNHEY, CDR2 SMNVEV (reference sequence). With V trimmed by 2 bases and J by 5 bases, 3 bases remained unmatched. This CDR3 region has 14 residues.

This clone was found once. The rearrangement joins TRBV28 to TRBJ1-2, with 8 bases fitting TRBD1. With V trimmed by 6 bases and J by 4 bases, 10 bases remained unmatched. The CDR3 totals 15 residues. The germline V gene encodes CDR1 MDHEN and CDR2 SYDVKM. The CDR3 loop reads CASSPRQGRGYGYTF. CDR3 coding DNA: TGTGCCAGCAGCCCTAGACAGGGGCGGGGCTATGGCTACACCTTC.

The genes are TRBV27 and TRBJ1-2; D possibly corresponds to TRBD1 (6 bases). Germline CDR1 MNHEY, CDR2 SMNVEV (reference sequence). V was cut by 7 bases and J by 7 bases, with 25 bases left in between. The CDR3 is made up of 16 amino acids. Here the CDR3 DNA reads TGTGCCAGCACCTCTGCGGGGGGCGCTTGGATTGGTGGCTACACCTTC. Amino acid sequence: CASTSAGGAWIGGYTF.

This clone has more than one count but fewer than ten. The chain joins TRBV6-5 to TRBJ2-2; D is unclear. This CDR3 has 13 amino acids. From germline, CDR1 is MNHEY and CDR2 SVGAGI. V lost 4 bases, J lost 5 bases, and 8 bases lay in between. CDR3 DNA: TGTGCCAGCAGTTTAGCTGGGACCGGGGAGCTGTTTTTT. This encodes CASSLAGTGELFF.

The CDR3 loop is CASSITVISNQPQHF. The CDR3 DNA follows: TGTGCCAGTAGTATAACGGTGATTAGCAATCAGCCCCAGCATTTT. The chain links TRBV19 to TRBJ1-5; D unresolved. The germline CDR1 and CDR2 sequences are LNHDA and SQIVND (reference sequence). V lost 2 bases and J lost 0, with 8 bases in between. The CDR3 is made up of 15 amino acids.

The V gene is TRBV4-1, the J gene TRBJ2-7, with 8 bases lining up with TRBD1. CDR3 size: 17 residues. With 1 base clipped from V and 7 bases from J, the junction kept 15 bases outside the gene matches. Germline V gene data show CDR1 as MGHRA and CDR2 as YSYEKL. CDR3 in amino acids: CASSQGDRPYNRGEQYF. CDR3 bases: TGCGCCAGCAGCCAAGGGGACAGGCCATATAATAGAGGGGAGCAGTACTTC.

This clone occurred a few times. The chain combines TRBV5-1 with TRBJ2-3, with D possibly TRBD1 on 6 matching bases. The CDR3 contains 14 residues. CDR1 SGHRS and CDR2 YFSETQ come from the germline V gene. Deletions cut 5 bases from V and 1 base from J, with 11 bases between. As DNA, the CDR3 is TGCGCCAGCAGTTCGACAGGACGCACAGATACGCAGTATTTT. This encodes CASSSTGRTDTQYF. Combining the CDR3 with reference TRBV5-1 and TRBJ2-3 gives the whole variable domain KAGVTQTPRYLIKTRGQQVTLSCSPISGHRSVSWYQQTPGQGLQFLFEYFSETQRNKGNFPGRFSGRQFSNSRSEMNVSTLELGDSALYLCASSSTGRTDTQYFGPGTRLTVL.

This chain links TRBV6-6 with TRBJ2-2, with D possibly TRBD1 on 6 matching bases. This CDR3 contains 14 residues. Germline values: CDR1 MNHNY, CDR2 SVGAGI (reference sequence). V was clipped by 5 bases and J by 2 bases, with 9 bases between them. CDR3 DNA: TGTGCCAGCAGTCAGGACAGTAACACCGGGGAGCTGTTTTTT. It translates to CASSQDSNTGELFF.

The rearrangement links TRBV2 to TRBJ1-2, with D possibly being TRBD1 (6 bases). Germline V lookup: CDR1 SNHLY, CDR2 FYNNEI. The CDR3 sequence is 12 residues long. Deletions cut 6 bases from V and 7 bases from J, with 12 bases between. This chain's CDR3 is CASRVRGIGYTF. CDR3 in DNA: TGTGCCAGCAGGGTCAGGGGTATTGGCTACACCTTC.

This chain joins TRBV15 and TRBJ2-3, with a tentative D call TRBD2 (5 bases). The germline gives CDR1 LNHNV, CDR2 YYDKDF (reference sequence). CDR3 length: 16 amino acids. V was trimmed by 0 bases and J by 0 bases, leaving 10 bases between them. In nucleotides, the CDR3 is TGTGCCACCAGCAGAGAGCGGCGGACTAGCACAGATACGCAGTATTTT. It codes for CATSRERRTSTDTQYF.

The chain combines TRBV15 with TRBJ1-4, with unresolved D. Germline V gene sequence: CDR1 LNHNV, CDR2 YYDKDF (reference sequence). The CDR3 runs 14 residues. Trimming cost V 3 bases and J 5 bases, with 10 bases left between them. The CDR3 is CATSSGPRNEKLFF. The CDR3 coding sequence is TGTGCCACCAGCAGCGGTCCGAGGAATGAAAAACTGTTTTTT.

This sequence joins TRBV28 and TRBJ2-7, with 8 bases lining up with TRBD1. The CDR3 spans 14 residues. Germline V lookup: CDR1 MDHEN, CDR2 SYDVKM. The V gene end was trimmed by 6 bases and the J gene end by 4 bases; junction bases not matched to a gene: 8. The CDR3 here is CASRPGTGGYEQYF. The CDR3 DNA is TGTGCCAGCAGACCCGGGACAGGAGGGTACGAGCAGTACTTC.

In nucleotides, the CDR3 is TGTGCCAGCAGCGGGAGGAACGGGAAAGAGACCCAGTACTTC. It is translated as CASSGRNGKETQYF. The rearrangement uses TRBV5-8 and TRBJ2-5; a weak D match, TRBD2 (6 bases). Between the trimmed V and J ends, which lost 4 bases and 3 bases, there was a span of 13 bases. The CDR3 consists of 14 residues. Germline V gives CDR1 SGHTS, CDR2 YDEGEE.

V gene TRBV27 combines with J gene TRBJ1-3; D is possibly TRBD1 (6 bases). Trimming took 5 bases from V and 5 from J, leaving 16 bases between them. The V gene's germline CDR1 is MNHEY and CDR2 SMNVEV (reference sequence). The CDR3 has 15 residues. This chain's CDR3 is CASSEGGMLRNTIYF. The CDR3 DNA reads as TGTGCCAGCAGTGAAGGGGGAATGCTCAGAAACACCATATATTTT.

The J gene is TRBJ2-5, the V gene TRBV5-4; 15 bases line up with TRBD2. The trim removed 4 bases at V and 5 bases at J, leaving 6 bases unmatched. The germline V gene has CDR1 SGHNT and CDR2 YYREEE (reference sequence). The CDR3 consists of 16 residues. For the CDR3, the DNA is TGTGCCAGCAGCCTACGGACTAGCGGGGGGGCTGAGACCCAGTACTTC. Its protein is CASSLRTSGGAETQYF.

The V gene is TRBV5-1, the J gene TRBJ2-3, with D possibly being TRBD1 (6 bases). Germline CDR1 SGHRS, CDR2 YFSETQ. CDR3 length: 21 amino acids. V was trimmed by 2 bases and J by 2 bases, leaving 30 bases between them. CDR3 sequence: CASSFPRPFTSEDRLTDTQYF. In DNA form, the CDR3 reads TGCGCCAGCAGCTTTCCCCGACCCTTCACCTCCGAAGACAGGCTCACAGATACGCAGTATTTT.

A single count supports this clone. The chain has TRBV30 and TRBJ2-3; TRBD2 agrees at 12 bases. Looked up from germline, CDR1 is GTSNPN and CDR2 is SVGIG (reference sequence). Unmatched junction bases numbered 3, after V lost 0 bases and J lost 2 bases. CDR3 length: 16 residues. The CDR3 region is CAWSVTSGGNTDTQYF. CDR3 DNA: TGTGCCTGGAGTGTAACTAGCGGGGGGAACACAGATACGCAGTATTTT.

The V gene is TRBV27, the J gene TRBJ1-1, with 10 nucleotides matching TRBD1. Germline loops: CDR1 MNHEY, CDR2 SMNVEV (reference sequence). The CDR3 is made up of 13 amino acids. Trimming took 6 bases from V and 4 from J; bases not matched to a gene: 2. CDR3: CASRDRGITEAFF. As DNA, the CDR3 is TGTGCCAGCAGGGACAGGGGGATCACTGAAGCTTTCTTT.

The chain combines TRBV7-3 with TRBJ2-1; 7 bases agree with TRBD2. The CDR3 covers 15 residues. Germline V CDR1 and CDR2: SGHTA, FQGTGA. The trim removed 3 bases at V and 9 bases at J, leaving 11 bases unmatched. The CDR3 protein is CASSFFQGGIGEQFF. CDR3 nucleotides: TGTGCCAGCAGCTTCTTTCAGGGAGGGATTGGTGAGCAGTTCTTC.

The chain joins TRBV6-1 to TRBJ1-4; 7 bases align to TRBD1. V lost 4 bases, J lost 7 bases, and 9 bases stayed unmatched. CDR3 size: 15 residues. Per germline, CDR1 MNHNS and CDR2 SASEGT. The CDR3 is CASSAQTGLGEKLFF. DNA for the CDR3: TGTGCCAGCAGTGCCCAGACAGGGCTAGGTGAAAAACTGTTTTTT.

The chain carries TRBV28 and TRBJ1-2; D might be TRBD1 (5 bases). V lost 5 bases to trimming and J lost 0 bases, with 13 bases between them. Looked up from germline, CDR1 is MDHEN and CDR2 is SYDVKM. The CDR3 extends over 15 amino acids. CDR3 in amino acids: CASSLPLTANYGYTF. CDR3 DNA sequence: TGTGCCAGCAGTCTCCCCCTGACAGCTAACTATGGCTACACCTTC.